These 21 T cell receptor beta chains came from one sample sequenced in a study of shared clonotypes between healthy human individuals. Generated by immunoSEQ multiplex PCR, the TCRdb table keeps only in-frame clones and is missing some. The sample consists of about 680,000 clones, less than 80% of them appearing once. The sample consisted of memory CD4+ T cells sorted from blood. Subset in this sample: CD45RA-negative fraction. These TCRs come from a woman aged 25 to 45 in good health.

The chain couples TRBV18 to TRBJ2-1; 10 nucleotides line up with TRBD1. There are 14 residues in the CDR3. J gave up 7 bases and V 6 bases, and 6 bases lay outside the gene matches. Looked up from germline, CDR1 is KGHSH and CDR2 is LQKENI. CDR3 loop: CASSPGQGLNEQFF. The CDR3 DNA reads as TGTGCCAGCTCTCCGGGACAGGGGTTGAATGAGCAGTTCTTC.

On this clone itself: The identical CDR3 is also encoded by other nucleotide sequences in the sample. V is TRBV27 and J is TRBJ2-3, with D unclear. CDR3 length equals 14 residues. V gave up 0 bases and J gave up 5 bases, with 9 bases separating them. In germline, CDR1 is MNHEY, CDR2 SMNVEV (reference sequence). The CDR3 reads CASSLSRGGDTQYF. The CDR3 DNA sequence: TGTGCCAGCAGTTTATCCCGTGGCGGAGATACGCAGTATTTT.

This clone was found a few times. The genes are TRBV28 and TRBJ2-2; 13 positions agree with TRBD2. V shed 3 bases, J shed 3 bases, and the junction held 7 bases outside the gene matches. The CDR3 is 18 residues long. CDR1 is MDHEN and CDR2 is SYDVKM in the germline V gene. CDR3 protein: CASSLYLGLAGDTGELFF. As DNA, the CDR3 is TGTGCCAGCAGTTTGTACTTAGGACTAGCGGGAGACACCGGGGAGCTGTTTTTT.

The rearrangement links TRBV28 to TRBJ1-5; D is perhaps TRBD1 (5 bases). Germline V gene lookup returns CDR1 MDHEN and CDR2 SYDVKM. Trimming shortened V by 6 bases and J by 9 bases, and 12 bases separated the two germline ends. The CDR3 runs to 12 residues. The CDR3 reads CASSPGLRPQHF. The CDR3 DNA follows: TGTGCCAGCAGCCCGGGACTCCGGCCCCAGCATTTT.

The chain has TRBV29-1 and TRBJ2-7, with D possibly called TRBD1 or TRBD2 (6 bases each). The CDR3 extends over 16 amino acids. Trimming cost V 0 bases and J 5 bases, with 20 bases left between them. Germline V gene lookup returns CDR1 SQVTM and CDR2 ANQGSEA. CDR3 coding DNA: TGCAGCGTTGAAGACTACCTTCGGACGGGGGCCAACGAGCAGTACTTC. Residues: CSVEDYLRTGANEQYF.

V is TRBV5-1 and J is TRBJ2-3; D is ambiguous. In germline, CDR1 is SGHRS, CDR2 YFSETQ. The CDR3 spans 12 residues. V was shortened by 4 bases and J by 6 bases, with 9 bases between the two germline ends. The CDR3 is CASSLSRDTQYF. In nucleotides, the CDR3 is TGCGCCAGCAGCCTCTCTCGGGATACGCAGTATTTT.

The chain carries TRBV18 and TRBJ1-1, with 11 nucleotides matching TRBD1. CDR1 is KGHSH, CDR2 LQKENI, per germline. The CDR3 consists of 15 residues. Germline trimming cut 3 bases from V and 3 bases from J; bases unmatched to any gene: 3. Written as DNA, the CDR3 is TGTGCCAGCTCACCCCGGACAGGGGGCGACACTGAAGCTTTCTTT. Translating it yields CASSPRTGGDTEAFF.

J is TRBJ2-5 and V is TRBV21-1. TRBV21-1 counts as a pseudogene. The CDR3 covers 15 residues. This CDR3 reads CASSHQGELRETQYF. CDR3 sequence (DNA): TGTGCCAGCAGTCATCAAGGGGAGCTCAGGGAGACCCAGTACTTC.

The CDR3 DNA sequence: TGCGCCAGCAGCTTGGTGTTAGCCCGCCAAGAGACCCAGTACTTC. Translating gives CASSLVLARQETQYF. The chain is built from TRBV5-1 and TRBJ2-5; D ambiguous. This CDR3 contains 15 residues. The V gene lost 0 bases and the J gene lost 1 base, with 10 bases spanning the gap. The germline V gene encodes CDR1 SGHRS and CDR2 YFSETQ.

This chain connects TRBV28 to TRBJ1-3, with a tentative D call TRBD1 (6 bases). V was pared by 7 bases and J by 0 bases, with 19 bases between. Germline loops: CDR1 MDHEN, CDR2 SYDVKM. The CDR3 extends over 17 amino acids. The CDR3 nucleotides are TGTGCCAGCAAACCTCCGCCGGGGACACTCTCTGGAAACACCATATATTTT. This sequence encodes CASKPPPGTLSGNTIYF. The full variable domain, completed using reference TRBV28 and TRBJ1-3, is DVKVTQSSRYLVKRTGEKVFLECVQDMDHENMFWYRQDPGLGLRLIYFSYDVKMKEKGDIPEGYSVSREKKERFSLILESASTNQTSMYLCASKPPPGTLSGNTIYFGEGSWLTVV.

The CDR3 loop is CASSSWTGGDEQYF. DNA for the CDR3: TGTGCCAGCAGCTCCTGGACAGGGGGGGACGAGCAGTACTTC. The chain has TRBV5-4 and TRBJ2-7; 10 bases align to TRBD1. Looked up from germline, CDR1 is SGHNT and CDR2 is YYREEE (reference sequence). Trimming took 3 bases from V and 5 from J; bases not matched to a gene: 5. The CDR3 runs to 14 residues.

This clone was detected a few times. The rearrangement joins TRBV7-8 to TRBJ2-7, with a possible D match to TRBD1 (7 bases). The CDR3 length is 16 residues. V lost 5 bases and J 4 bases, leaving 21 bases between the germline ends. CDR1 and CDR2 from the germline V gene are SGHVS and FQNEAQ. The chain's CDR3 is CASSLRSGGLNYEQYF. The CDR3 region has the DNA TGTGCCAGCAGCCTAAGGTCAGGGGGGCTCAATTACGAGCAGTACTTC.

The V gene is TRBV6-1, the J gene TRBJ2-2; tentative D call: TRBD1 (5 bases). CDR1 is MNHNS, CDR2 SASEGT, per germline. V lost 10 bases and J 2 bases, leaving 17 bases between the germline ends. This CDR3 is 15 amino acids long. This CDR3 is CATPVRVPNTGELFF. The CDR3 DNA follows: TGTGCCACCCCGGTCAGGGTACCTAACACCGGGGAGCTGTTTTTT.

Here the CDR3 DNA reads TGTGCCAGCAGTAAGCAGGTTAACTATGGCTACACCTTC. It yields the protein CASSKQVNYGYTF. The rearrangement joins TRBV6-5 to TRBJ1-2; D is ambiguous. The CDR3 spans 13 residues. Trimming cost V 5 bases and J 1 base, with 8 bases left between them. The germline gives CDR1 MNHEY, CDR2 SVGAGI.

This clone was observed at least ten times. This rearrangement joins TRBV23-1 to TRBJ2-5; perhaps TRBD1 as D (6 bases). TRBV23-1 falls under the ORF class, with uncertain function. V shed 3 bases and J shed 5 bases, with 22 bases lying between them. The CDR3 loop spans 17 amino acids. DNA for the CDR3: TGCGCCAGCAGTCATAGTCAACCCAGGGGAGAATCGGAGACCCAGTACTTC. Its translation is CASSHSQPRGESETQYF.

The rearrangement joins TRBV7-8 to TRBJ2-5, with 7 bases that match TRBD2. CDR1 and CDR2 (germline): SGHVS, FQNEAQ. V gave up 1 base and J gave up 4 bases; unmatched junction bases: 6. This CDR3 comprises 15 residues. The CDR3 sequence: CASSLVGGSLETQYF. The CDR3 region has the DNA TGTGCCAGCAGCTTAGTCGGGGGGTCTCTAGAGACCCAGTACTTC.

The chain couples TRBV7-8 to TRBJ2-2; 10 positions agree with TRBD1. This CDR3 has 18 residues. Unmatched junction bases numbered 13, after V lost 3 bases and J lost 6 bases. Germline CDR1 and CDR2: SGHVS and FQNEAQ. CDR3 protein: CASSFGSTGQGYSGELFF. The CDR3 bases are TGTGCCAGCAGCTTCGGGTCGACGGGACAGGGGTATTCCGGGGAGCTGTTTTTT.

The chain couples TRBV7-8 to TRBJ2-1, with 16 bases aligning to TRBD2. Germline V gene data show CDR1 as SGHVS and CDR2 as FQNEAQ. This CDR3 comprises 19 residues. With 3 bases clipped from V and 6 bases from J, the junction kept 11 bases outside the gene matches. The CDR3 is CASSFRAGTSGRGSNEQFF. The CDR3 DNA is TGTGCCAGCAGCTTTCGAGCCGGGACTAGCGGGAGGGGTAGCAATGAGCAGTTCTTC.

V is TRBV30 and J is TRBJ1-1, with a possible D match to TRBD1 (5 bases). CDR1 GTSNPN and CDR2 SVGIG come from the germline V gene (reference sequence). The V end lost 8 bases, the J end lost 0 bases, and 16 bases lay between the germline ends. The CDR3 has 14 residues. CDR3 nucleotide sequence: TGTGCCGGAACCCGGACACTCATGAACACTGAAGCTTTCTTT. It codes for CAGTRTLMNTEAFF.

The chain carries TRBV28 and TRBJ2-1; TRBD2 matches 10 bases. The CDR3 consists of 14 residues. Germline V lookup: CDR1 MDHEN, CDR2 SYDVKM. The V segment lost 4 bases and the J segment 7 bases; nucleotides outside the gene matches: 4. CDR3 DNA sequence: TGTGCCAGCAGTTCTAGCGGGAGTCGTAATGAGCAGTTCTTC. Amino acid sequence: CASSSSGSRNEQFF. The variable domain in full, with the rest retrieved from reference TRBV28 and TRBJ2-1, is DVKVTQSSRYLVKRTGEKVFLECVQDMDHENMFWYRQDPGLGLRLIYFSYDVKMKEKGDIPEGYSVSREKKERFSLILESASTNQTSMYLCASSSSGSRNEQFFGPGTRLTVL.

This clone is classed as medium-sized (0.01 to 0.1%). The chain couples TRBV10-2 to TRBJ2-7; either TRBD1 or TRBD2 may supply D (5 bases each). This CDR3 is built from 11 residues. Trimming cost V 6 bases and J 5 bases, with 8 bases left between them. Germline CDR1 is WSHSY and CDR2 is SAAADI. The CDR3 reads CASRGTNEQYF. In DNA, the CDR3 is TGCGCCAGCAGGGGGACCAACGAGCAGTACTTC.